The 19 T cell receptor beta chains reported below all come from one sample, sequenced in a study of cytomegalovirus exposure and HLA in healthy donors. Vbeta (60) and Jbeta (13) primers were used in the PCR. Data came from immunoSEQ multiplex PCR; TCRdb stores just in-frame clones and leaves some out. The table lists fewer than 60,000 clones, with 12% in the top ten. Sequencing was performed on PBMCs. The receptors shown here come from a woman under 40 in good health and CMV-seropositive.

The chain carries TRBV28 and TRBJ2-7, with 9 bases that match TRBD2. The germline gives CDR1 MDHEN, CDR2 SYDVKM. V gave up 5 bases and J gave up 4 bases; unmatched junction bases: 9. This CDR3 has 15 amino acids. The CDR3 nucleotides read TGTGCCAGCAGTCCGTGGGCGGGGGGGGTGTACGAGCAGTACTTC. Residues: CASSPWAGGVYEQYF.

The chain has TRBV29-1 and TRBJ2-7, with D hard to call. The CDR3 is made up of 11 amino acids. Trimming pared 6 bases from V and 4 bases from J, leaving 10 bases between. CDR1 SQVTM and CDR2 ANQGSEA come from the germline V gene. CDR3 residues: CSVFAGYEQYF. The CDR3 DNA reads as TGCAGCGTCTTCGCCGGTTACGAGCAGTACTTC.

J is TRBJ2-7 and V is TRBV11-2; 11 positions agree with TRBD2. Trimming at V came to 6 bases and at J to 6 bases, leaving 7 bases not matched to a gene. The V gene's germline CDR1 is SGHAT and CDR2 FQNNGV. The CDR3 is made up of 14 amino acids. CDR3 nucleotides: TGTGCCAGCAGATTTCTAGCGGGAGGAGGCGAGCAGTACTTC. It yields the protein CASRFLAGGGEQYF.

The chain couples TRBV2 to TRBJ1-5, with 8 bases identical to TRBD1. In germline, CDR1 is SNHLY, CDR2 FYNNEI. This CDR3 contains 14 residues. With V trimmed by 6 bases and J by 6 bases, 7 bases remained unmatched. The CDR3 DNA sequence: TGTGCCAGCAGCCCCTGGACAGGGAGTCAGCCCCAGCATTTT. The encoded protein is CASSPWTGSQPQHF.

The chain joins TRBV5-1 to TRBJ2-3; 10 bases fit TRBD2. V dropped 4 bases and J dropped 0; count of bases not matched to a gene: 5. The CDR3 loop spans 16 amino acids. CDR1 SGHRS and CDR2 YFSETQ come from the germline V gene. The CDR3, as DNA: TGCGCCAGCAGCCCGGGACTAGCGACAAGCACAGATACGCAGTATTTT. This gives the protein CASSPGLATSTDTQYF.

The chain recombines TRBV7-9 with TRBJ2-6; TRBD1 might be the D (6 bases). Germline V gene data show CDR1 as SEHNR and CDR2 as FQNEAQ (reference sequence). The CDR3 contains 15 residues. V was clipped by 2 bases and J by 4 bases, with 9 bases between them. DNA of the CDR3: TGTGCCAGCAGCTTATTCGGGACAGGGGCCAACGTCCTGACTTTC. Translated: CASSLFGTGANVLTF.

The chain uses TRBV6-1 and TRBJ2-4; perhaps TRBD1 as D (6 bases). Germline loops: CDR1 MNHNS, CDR2 SASEGT. V shed 1 base and J shed 3 bases, with 16 bases lying between them. The CDR3 is 17 amino acids. DNA for the CDR3: TGTGCCAGCAGTGAAGTCCGGACAGCCCCCAACAAAAACATTCAGTACTTC. This sequence encodes CASSEVRTAPNKNIQYF.

The V and J genes are TRBV6-1 and TRBJ2-7; D might be TRBD2 (5 bases). The CDR3 sequence is 15 residues long. Looked up from germline, CDR1 is MNHNS and CDR2 is SASEGT. Trimming removed 1 base at V and 2 bases at J, with 12 bases between. CDR3 protein: CASSEVGWETYEQYF. Here the CDR3 DNA reads TGTGCCAGCAGTGAAGTGGGGTGGGAGACCTACGAGCAGTACTTC.

V gene TRBV29-1 combines with J gene TRBJ2-2, with a weak D call TRBD2 (6 bases). Trimming pared 0 bases from V and 7 bases from J, leaving 9 bases between. This CDR3 comprises 13 residues. Germline V CDR1 and CDR2: SQVTM, ANQGSEA. CDR3 nucleotide sequence: TGCAGCGTTGAAGAAGTGCGGGACGGGGAGCTGTTTTTT. It yields the protein CSVEEVRDGELFF.

The V and J genes are TRBV30 and TRBJ2-7; 10 nucleotides line up with TRBD1. Looked up from germline, CDR1 is GTSNPN and CDR2 is SVGIG (reference sequence). The ends lost 5 bases at V and 3 bases at J; junction bases unmatched: 7. CDR3 length: 14 amino acids. This CDR3 is CAWGRQGAFYEQYF. For the CDR3, the DNA is TGTGCCTGGGGTAGACAGGGGGCCTTCTACGAGCAGTACTTC.

The chain carries TRBV6-1 and TRBJ1-5; TRBD1 matches 9 bases. With 1 base clipped from V and 5 bases from J, the junction kept 3 bases outside the gene matches. The CDR3 has 15 residues. CDR1 is MNHNS and CDR2 is SASEGT in the germline V gene. The CDR3: CASSEDDRGDQPQHF. In DNA form, the CDR3 reads TGTGCCAGCAGTGAAGATGACAGGGGGGATCAGCCCCAGCATTTT.

The chain employs TRBV4-1 and TRBJ2-7; 11 positions match TRBD1. CDR1 is MGHRA, CDR2 YSYEKL, per germline. The ends lost 1 base at V and 3 bases at J; junction bases unmatched: 2. The CDR3 consists of 15 residues. DNA for the CDR3: TGCGCCAGCAGCCAAGGGACAGGGGGCGTCTACGAGCAGTACTTC. As protein: CASSQGTGGVYEQYF.

This chain uses TRBV15 with TRBJ1-5, with a possible D match to TRBD1 (5 bases). The germline V and J ends were trimmed by 9 bases and 0 bases, with 12 bases remaining between them. CDR1 is LNHNV and CDR2 is YYDKDF in the germline V gene (reference sequence). This CDR3 contains 14 residues. The CDR3 loop is CATRPDNSNQPQHF. The CDR3 DNA reads TGTGCCACGCGTCCGGACAATAGCAATCAGCCCCAGCATTTT.

The genes are TRBV6-5 and TRBJ2-7, with a weak D call TRBD1 (5 bases). Trimming left V 6 bases short and J 0 bases short, with 12 bases between. Per germline, CDR1 MNHEY and CDR2 SVGAGI. The CDR3 runs 14 residues. CDR3 DNA sequence: TGTGCCAGCAGCCCCCGAACAGGCTCCTACGAGCAGTACTTC. Its translation: CASSPRTGSYEQYF.

The chain employs TRBV10-2 and TRBJ1-5; D ambiguous. The V end lost 1 base, the J end lost 3 bases, and 7 bases lay between the germline ends. Germline V CDR1 and CDR2: WSHSY, SAAADI. The CDR3 sequence is 14 residues long. CDR3 sequence reads: CASSEFGVNQPQHF. The CDR3 coding sequence is TGCGCCAGCAGTGAGTTCGGGGTCAATCAGCCCCAGCATTTT.

The chain couples TRBV1 to TRBJ1-4. TRBV1 is given as a pseudogene. The CDR3 length is 13 residues. The CDR3 DNA reads as TGCACCAGCAGCCATCACCGAGGGGAAAAACTGTTTTTT. Translated: CTSSHHRGEKLFF.

This rearrangement joins TRBV5-1 to TRBJ1-1; 7 nucleotides align to TRBD1. With V trimmed by 4 bases and J by 1 base, 4 bases remained unmatched. Germline V lookup: CDR1 SGHRS, CDR2 YFSETQ. The CDR3 is made up of 14 amino acids. The CDR3 coding sequence is TGCGCCAGCAGCCCGGGACAGAGGAACACTGAAGCTTTCTTT. Protein product: CASSPGQRNTEAFF.

This chain connects TRBV27 to TRBJ2-7, with 8 bases aligning to TRBD1. CDR1 and CDR2 from the germline V gene are MNHEY and SMNVEV (reference sequence). The J segment lost 6 bases and the V segment lost 3 bases, leaving 7 bases of the junction unmatched. The CDR3 has 14 amino acids. Written as DNA, the CDR3 is TGTGCCAGCAGTTTTGGGCAGGGGGCGGGCGAGCAGTACTTC. Amino acids: CASSFGQGAGEQYF.

The chain combines TRBV6-5 with TRBJ2-2; TRBD2 agrees at 10 bases. The CDR3 extends over 16 amino acids. From germline, CDR1 is MNHEY and CDR2 SVGAGI. V lost 1 base to trimming and J lost 4 bases; unmatched junction nucleotides: 3. The CDR3 DNA reads TGTGCCAGCAGTTACTTGAGCGGGGGGGGCACCGGGGAGCTGTTTTTT. Translating gives CASSYLSGGGTGELFF.